This entry features one T cell receptor beta chain sequence. The data were taken from a study of regulatory T cells in long-lasting Graves disease. Overall study context: Under 3 months of antithyroid drugs had been taken by newly diagnosed Graves' patients.

Regarding time point: newly diagnosed GD, antithyroid drugs for less than 3 months. Extracted PBMC RNA gave rise to the TCR library. An endocrinology department in Xi'an, China, recruited the patients. The peripheral blood volume drawn was around 10 milliliters, and it was collected into EDTA tubes. Germline CDR1 is SGHNT and CDR2 is YENEEA. CDR3 length equals 14 residues. Trimming removed 1 base at V and 4 bases at J, with 11 bases between. Arm-PCR of CDR3 regions with iRepertoire HTBI primers generated TCR beta libraries. TCRdb re-called the multiplex PCR reads through MiXCR, storing one row per CDR3 protein. The sample has fewer than 400,000 distinct CDR3 sequences; under 20% are singletons.

The TCR comes from a female donor with Graves disease. The chain links TRBV11-3 to TRBJ2-7; tentative D call: TRBD1 (6 bases). The sample in question was peripheral blood mononuclear cells (PBMCs), obtained at new diagnosis, from a patient treated with antithyroid drugs. For the CDR3, the DNA is TGTGCCAGCAGCTTAGCGGGACACCAATACGAGCAGTACTTC. Translated: CASSLAGHQYEQYF.